This note documents a single T cell receptor (beta chain) sequence. This specimen comes from a study of CD8+ T cells in alopecia areata. Germline lookup yields CDR1 SQVTM and CDR2 ANQGSEA. The CDR3 extends over 12 amino acids. V lost 2 bases to trimming and J lost 6 bases, with 7 bases between them. RNA extraction was followed by reverse transcription into cDNA, which acted as the sequencing template. TCRdb keeps only in-frame clones here, not all; method: immunoSEQ multiplex PCR. The sample has some 51,000 clones, 90% to 97% seen once. Sequences were derived from CD8+ T cells sorted from blood, sampled at week 0. The receptor was derived from a human donor with alopecia areata. The V gene is TRBV29-1, the J gene TRBJ2-2, with D perhaps TRBD2 (5 bases). CDR3 bases: TGCAGCGTTGAATGGGGAGCCGGGGAGCTGTTTTTT. This gives the protein CSVEWGAGELFF.